The next 5 T cell receptor beta chains were all read from a single sample in a study of OX40 agonist ivuxolimab in advanced cancers. Library preparation employed the immunoSEQ multiplex PCR assay. As stored in TCRdb, this immuneACCESS dataset retains in-frame rearrangements with V and J assigned. A fraction of the clones does not appear; measured against another copy, unresolved V genes explain less than half of the discrepancy, and the remainder lacks a known reason. Present in this sample are tens of thousands of clones, over 75% of which were seen just once. The top ten clonotypes cover approximately 16% of the sample. The specimen was CD4+ or CD8+ T cells sorted from blood, collected in a trial of the OX40 agonist ivuxolimab. The receptors here all came from an adult with an advanced solid tumor such as melanoma, head and neck, liver or kidney cancer.

The V call is TRBV19, the J call TRBJ2-3; D not resolved. V was shortened by 3 bases and J by 4 bases, with 5 bases between the two germline ends. The V gene's germline CDR1 is LNHDA and CDR2 SQIVND (reference sequence). CDR3 length: 12 amino acids. For the CDR3, the DNA is TGTGCCAGTAGTATTAACTCAGATACGCAGTATTTT. Amino acid sequence: CASSINSDTQYF. The full variable domain, with the rest looked up from reference TRBV19 and TRBJ2-3, is DGGITQSPKYLFRKEGQNVTLSCEQNLNHDAMYWYRQDPGQGLRLIYYSQIVNDFQKGDIAEGYSVSREKKESFPLTVTSAQKNPTAFYLCASSINSDTQYFGPGTRLTVL.

By frequency in the sample, this clone is medium-sized. This rearrangement joins TRBV7-6 to TRBJ1-4; D may be TRBD1 (6 bases). Trimming took off 0 bases at V and 8 bases at J, with 16 bases between the two ends. The CDR3 loop spans 16 amino acids. The V gene's germline CDR1 is SGHVS and CDR2 FNYEAQ. This CDR3 reads CASSLAPRGGLEKLFF. Written as DNA, the CDR3 is TGTGCCAGCAGCTTAGCCCCCAGGGGAGGGCTAGAAAAACTGTTTTTT. Together with reference TRBV7-6 and TRBJ1-4, the CDR3 gives the full variable domain: GAGVSQSPRYKVTKRGQDVALRCDPISGHVSLYWYRQALGQGPEFLTYFNYEAQQDKSGLPNDRFSAERPEGSISTLTIQRTEQRDSAMYRCASSLAPRGGLEKLFFGSGTQLSVL.

The chain combines TRBV4-2 with TRBJ1-2; weak D call: TRBD1 (5 bases). The V and J ends lost 1 base and 1 base respectively, with 10 bases between them. This CDR3 has 15 residues. Germline CDR1 reads LGHNA; CDR2 reads YNFKEQ. Here the CDR3 reads CASSQVDTINYGYTF. In DNA, the CDR3 is TGTGCCAGCAGCCAAGTGGACACCATTAACTATGGCTACACCTTC.

The DNA of the CDR3 is TGTGCCAGCAGCTCCCAACTAGCGGACCAAGAGACCCAGTACTTC. It codes for CASSSQLADQETQYF. J is TRBJ2-5 and V is TRBV11-2, with 8 bases fitting TRBD2. V was clipped by 4 bases and J by 0 bases; unmatched bases: 4. The CDR3 is 15 amino acids. Per the germline V gene, CDR1 is SGHAT and CDR2 is FQNNGV.

The genes are TRBV6-5 and TRBJ1-2; D uncertain. Germline CDR1 reads MNHEY; CDR2 reads SVGAGI. Trimming took 4 bases from V and 5 from J, leaving 11 bases between them. This CDR3 spans 13 amino acids. This chain's CDR3 is CASSLRGIYGYTF. The CDR3 DNA reads TGTGCCAGCAGTTTACGGGGAATTTATGGCTACACCTTC.